The sequence of this T cell receptor beta chain was determined in a study of identical twins. General study findings and limits: For out-of-frame alpha sequences shared by twins, low generation probability was in excess. Beta clonotypes that were abundant in cord blood contained fewer insertions, a pattern absent from memory repertoires.

A universal primer site came from template switching; cDNA carried unique molecular identifiers. Each CDR3 protein gets one entry after TCRdb re-called the 5' RACE reads with MiXCR. The sample shows more than 650,000 distinct CDR3 sequences, less than 7% of them seen only once. This clonotype was detected ten times or more. The antigen remains unidentified. Germline V gene sequence: CDR1 SEHNR, CDR2 FQNEAQ (reference sequence). V lost 2 bases to trimming and J lost 9 bases, with 3 bases between them. The CDR3 consists of 10 residues. The J gene is TRBJ2-3, the V gene TRBV7-9; unclear D gene. This clonotype was obtained from a man between 18 and 35 years old in good health. Sample: naive T cells sorted from blood. The CDR3 loop reads CASSLSTQYF. The CDR3 DNA sequence: TGTGCCAGCAGCTTATCCACGCAGTATTTT.